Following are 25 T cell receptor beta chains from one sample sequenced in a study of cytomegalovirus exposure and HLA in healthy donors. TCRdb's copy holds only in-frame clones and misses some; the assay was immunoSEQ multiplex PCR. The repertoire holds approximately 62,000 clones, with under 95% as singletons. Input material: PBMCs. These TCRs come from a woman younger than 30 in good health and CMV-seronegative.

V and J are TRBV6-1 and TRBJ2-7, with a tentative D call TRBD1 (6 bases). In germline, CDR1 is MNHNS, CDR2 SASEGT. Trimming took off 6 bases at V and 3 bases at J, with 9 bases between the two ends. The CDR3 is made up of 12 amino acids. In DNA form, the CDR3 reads TGTGCCAGCAGGGGACATCACTACGAGCAGTACTTC. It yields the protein CASRGHHYEQYF.

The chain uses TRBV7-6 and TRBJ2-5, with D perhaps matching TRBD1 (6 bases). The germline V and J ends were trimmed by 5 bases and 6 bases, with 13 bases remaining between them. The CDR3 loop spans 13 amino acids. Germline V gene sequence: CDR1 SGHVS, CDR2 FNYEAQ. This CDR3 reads CASSVGQLKTQYF. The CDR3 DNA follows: TGTGCCAGCAGCGTCGGACAGTTAAAGACCCAGTACTTC.

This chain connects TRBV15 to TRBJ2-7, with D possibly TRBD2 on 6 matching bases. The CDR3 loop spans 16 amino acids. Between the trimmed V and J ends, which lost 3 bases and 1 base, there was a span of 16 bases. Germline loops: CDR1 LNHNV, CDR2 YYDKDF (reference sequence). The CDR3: CATSSHYIRGSYEQYF. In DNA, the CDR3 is TGTGCCACCAGCAGCCACTATATCCGGGGGTCCTACGAGCAGTACTTC.

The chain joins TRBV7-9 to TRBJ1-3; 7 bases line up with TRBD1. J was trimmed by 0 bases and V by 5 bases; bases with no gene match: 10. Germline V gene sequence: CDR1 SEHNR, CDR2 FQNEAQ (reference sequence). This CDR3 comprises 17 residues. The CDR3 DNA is TGTGCCAGCAGCACCCGGGACAGCGGATTCTCTGGAAACACCATATATTTT. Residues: CASSTRDSGFSGNTIYF.

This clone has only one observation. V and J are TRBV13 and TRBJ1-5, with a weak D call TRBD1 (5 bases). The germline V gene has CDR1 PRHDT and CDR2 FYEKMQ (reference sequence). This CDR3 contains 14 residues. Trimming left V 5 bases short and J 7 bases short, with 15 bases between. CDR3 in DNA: TGTGCCAGCAGCACCGGACATACTGGCCAGCCCCAGCATTTT. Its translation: CASSTGHTGQPQHF.

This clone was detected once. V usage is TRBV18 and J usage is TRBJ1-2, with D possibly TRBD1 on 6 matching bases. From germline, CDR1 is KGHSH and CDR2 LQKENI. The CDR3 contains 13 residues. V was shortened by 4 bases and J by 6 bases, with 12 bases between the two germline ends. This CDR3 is CASSQSGTNGYTF. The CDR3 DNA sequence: TGTGCCAGCTCACAAAGCGGGACAAATGGCTACACCTTC.

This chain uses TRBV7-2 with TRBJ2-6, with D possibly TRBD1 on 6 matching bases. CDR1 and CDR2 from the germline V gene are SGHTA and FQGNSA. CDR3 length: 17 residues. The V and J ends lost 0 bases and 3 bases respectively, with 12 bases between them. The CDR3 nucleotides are TGTGCCAGCAGCTTAGCGCGGTTACAGGGTGGGGCCAACGTCCTGACTTTC. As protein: CASSLARLQGGANVLTF.

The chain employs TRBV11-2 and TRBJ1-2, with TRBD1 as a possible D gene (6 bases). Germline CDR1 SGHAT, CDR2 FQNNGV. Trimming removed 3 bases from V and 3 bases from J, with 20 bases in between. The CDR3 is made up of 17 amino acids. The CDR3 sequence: CASSFMSVWGQDYGYTF. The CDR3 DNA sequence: TGTGCCAGCAGCTTTATGAGCGTTTGGGGGCAGGACTATGGCTACACCTTC.

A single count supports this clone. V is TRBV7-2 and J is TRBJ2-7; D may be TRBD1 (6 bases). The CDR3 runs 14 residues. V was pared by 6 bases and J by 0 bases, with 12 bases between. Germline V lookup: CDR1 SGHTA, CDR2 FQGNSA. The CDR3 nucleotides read TGTGCCAGCAGTCCCCGGGACAACTCCTACGAGCAGTACTTC. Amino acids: CASSPRDNSYEQYF. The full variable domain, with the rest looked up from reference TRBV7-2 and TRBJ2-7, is GAGVSQSPSNKVTEKGKDVELRCDPISGHTALYWYRQSLGQGLEFLIYFQGNSAPDKSGLPSDRFSAERTGGSVSTLTIQRTQQEDSAVYLCASSPRDNSYEQYFGPGTRLTVT.

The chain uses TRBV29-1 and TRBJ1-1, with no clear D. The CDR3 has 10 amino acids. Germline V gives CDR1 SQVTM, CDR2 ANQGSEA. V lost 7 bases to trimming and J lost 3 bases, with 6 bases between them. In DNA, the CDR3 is TGCAGCGCACTCGACACTGAAGCTTTCTTT. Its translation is CSALDTEAFF.

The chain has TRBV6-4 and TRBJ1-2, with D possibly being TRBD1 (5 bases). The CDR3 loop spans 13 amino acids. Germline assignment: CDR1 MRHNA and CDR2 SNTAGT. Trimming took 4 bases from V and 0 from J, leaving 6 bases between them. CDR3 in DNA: TGTGCCAGCAGTGGACAGTCTAACTATGGCTACACCTTC. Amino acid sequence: CASSGQSNYGYTF.

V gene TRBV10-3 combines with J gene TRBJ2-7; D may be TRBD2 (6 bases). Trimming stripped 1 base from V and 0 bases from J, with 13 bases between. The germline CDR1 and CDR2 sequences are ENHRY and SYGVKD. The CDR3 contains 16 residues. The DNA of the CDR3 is TGTGCCATCAGTGAGTTTTTAGCGGTAAGCTCCTACGAGCAGTACTTC. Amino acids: CAISEFLAVSSYEQYF.

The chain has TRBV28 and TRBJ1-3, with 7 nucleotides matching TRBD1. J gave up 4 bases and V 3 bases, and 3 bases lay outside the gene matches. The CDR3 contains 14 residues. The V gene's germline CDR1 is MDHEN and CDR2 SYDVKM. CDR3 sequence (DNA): TGTGCCAGCAGTTTGAGGGGGCCAGGAAACACCATATATTTT. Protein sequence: CASSLRGPGNTIYF.

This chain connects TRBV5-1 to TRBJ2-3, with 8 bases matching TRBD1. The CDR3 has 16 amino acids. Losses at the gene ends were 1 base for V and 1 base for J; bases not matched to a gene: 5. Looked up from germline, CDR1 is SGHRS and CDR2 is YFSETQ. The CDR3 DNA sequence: TGCGCCAGCAGCTTGCCCCAGGGGGCCGGCACAGATACGCAGTATTTT. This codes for CASSLPQGAGTDTQYF.

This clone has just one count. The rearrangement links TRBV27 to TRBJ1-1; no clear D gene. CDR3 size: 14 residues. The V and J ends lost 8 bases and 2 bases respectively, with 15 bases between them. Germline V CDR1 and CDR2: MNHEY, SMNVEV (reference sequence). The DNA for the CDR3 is TGTGCCAGCTCCCTGGCAGGCCCCAACACTGAAGCTTTCTTT. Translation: CASSLAGPNTEAFF.

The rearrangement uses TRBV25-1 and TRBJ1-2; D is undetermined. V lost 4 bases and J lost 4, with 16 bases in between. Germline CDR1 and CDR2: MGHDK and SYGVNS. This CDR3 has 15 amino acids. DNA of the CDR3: TGTGCCAGCAGTGTGAACTCGGGGAGAGGCTATGGCTACACCTTC. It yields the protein CASSVNSGRGYGYTF.

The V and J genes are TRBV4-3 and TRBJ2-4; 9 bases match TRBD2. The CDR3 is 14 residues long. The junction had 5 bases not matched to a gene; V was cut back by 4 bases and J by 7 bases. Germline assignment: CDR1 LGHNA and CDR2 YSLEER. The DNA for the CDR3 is TGCGCCAGCAGCCTCAGCGGGAGGCCGAACATTCAGTACTTC. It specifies CASSLSGRPNIQYF.

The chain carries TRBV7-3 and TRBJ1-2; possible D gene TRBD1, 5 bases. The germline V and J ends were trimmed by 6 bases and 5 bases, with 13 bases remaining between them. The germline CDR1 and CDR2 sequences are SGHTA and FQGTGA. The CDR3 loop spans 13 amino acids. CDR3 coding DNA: TGTGCCAGCAGTTCGGGACGGGGGTATGGCTACACCTTC. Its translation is CASSSGRGYGYTF.

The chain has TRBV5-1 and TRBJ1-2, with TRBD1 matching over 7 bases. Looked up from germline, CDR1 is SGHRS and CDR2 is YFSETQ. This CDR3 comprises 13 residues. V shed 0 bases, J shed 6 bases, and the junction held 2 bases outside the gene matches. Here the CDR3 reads CASSLEQGNGYTF. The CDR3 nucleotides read TGCGCCAGCAGCTTGGAACAGGGGAATGGCTACACCTTC.

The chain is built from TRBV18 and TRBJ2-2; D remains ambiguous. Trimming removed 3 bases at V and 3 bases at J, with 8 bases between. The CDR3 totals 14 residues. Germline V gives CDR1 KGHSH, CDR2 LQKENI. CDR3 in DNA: TGTGCCAGCTCACCGAACACGCACACCGGGGAGCTGTTTTTT. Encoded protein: CASSPNTHTGELFF. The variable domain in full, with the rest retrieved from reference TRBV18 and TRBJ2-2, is NAGVMQNPRHLVRRRGQEARLRCSPMKGHSHVYWYRQLPEEGLKFMVYLQKENIIDESGMPKERFSAEFPKEGPSILRIQQVVRGDSAAYFCASSPNTHTGELFFGEGSRLTVL.

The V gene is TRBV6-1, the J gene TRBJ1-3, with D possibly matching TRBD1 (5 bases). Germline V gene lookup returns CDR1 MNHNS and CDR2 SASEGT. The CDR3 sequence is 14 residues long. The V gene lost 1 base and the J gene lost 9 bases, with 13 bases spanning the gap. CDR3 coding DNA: TGTGCCAGCAGTGAAGTTGGAGGGGCAGGCACCATATATTTT. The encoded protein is CASSEVGGAGTIYF.

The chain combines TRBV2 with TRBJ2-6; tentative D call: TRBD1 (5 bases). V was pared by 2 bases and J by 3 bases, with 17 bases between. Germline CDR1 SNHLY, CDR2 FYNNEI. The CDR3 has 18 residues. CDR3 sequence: CASSESGANMVGANVLTF. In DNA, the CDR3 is TGTGCCAGCAGTGAATCTGGGGCCAACATGGTTGGGGCCAACGTCCTGACTTTC. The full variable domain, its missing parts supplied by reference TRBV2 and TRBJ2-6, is EPEVTQTPSHQVTQMGQEVILRCVPISNHLYFYWYRQILGQKVEFLVSFYNNEISEKSEIFDDQFSVERPDGSNFTLKIRSTKLEDSAMYFCASSESGANMVGANVLTFGAGSRLTVL.

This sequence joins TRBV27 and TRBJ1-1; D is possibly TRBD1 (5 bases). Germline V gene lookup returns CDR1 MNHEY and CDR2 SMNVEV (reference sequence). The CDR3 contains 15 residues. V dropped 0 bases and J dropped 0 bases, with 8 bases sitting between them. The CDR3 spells CASSLSTDMNTEAFF. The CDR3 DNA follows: TGTGCCAGCAGTTTATCGACGGACATGAACACTGAAGCTTTCTTT.

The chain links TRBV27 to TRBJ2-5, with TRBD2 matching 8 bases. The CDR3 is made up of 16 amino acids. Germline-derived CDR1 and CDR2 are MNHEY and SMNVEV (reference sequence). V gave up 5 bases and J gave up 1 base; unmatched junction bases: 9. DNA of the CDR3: TGTGCCAGCAGTCTCTTTAGCGGGAAAGGCCAAGAGACCCAGTACTTC. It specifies CASSLFSGKGQETQYF.

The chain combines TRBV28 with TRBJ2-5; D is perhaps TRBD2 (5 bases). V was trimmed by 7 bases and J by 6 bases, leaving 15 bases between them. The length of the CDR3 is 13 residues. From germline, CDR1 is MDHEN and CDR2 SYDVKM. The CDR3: CASTLPSTKTQYF. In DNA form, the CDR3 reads TGTGCCAGCACTTTGCCCTCGACTAAGACCCAGTACTTC.